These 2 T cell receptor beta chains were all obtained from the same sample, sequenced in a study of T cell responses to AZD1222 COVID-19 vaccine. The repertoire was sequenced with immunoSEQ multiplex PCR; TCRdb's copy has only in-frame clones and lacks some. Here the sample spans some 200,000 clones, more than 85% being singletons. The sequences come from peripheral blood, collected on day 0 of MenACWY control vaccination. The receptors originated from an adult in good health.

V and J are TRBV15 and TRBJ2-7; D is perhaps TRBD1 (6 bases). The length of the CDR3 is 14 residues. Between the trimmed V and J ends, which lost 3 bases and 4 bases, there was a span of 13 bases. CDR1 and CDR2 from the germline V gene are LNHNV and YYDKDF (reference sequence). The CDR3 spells CATSRTTGSYEQYF. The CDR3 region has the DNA TGTGCCACCAGCAGGACGACAGGCTCATACGAGCAGTACTTC.

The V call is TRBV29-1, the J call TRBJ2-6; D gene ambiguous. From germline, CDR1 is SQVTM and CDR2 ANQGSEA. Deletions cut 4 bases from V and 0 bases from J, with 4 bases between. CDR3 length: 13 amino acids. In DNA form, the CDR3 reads TGCAGCGTTGCTTTCTCTGGGGCCAACGTCCTGACTTTC. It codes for CSVAFSGANVLTF.